This T cell receptor beta chain stems from a study of technical replicates of blood from a handful of donors. Clones were read by immunoSEQ multiplex PCR, and TCRdb kept only the in-frame ones, dropping some. The profile shows about 80,000 clones, roughly 94% of them singletons. Between the trimmed V and J ends, which lost 7 bases and 4 bases, there was a span of 13 bases. CDR1 and CDR2 (germline): MNHNY, SVGAGI (reference sequence). This CDR3 is 14 amino acids long. V usage is TRBV6-6 and J usage is TRBJ2-2; weak D call: TRBD2 (5 bases). The clonotype comes from a human donor in good health. The sequenced sample was T cells isolated from PBMCs. CDR3 DNA sequence: TGTGCCAGCACCCTGGACTCGGTCACCGGGGAGCTGTTTTTT. This translates into CASTLDSVTGELFF.